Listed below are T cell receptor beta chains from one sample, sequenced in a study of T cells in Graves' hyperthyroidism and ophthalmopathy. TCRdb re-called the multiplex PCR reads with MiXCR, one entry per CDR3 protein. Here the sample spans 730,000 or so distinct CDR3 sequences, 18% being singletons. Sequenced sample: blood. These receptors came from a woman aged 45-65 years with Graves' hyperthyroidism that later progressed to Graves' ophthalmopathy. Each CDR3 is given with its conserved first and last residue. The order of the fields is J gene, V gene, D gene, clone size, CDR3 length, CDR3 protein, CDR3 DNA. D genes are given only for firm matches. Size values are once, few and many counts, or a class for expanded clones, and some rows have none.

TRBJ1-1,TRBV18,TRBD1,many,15,CASSPGQGPNTEAFF,TGTGCCAGCTCACCCGGACAGGGACCGAACACTGAAGCTTTCTTT
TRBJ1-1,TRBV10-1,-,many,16,CASSESQGFGNTEAFF,TGCGCCAGCAGTGAGTCTCAAGGGTTTGGGAACACTGAAGCTTTCTTT
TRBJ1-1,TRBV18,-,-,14,CASSPKSGNTEAFF,TGTGCCAGCTCACCTAAGAGTGGGAACACTGAAGCTTTCTTT
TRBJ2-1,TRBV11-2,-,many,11,CASTPLGEQFF,TGTGCCAGCACCCCGTTAGGTGAGCAGTTCTTC
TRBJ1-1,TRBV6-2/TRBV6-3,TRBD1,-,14,CASSDAGTGGRAFF,TGTGCCAGCAGCGACGCCGGGACAGGGGGACGAGCTTTCTTT
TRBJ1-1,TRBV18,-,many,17,CASSPTSGRRLGTEAFF,TGTGCCAGCTCACCGACATCCGGCCGGAGGTTGGGCACTGAAGCTTTCTTT
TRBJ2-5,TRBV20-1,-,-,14,CSVQAGNSRETQYF,TGCAGTGTTCAGGCCGGGAATTCGAGGGAGACCCAGTACTTC
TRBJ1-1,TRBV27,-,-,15,CASSSHPDTNTEAFF,TGTGCCAGCAGTTCACATCCGGACACGAACACTGAAGCTTTCTTT
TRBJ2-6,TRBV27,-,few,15,CASTFRLSGANVLTF,TGTGCCAGCACCTTCAGGCTTTCTGGGGCCAACGTCCTGACTTTC
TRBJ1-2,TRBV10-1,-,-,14,CASSSAGHNYGYTF,TGCGCCAGCAGTTCGGCGGGACACAACTATGGCTACACCTTC
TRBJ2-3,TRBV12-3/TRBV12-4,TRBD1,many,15,CASSKRTGGPDTQYF,TGTGCCAGCAGTAAGAGGACAGGGGGGCCAGATACGCAGTATTTT
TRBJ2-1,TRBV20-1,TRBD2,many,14,CSARDVGGYNEQFF,TGCAGTGCTAGAGATGTGGGGGGGTACAATGAGCAGTTCTTC
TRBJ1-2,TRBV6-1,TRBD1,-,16,CASSEVPGTGYYGYTF,TGTGCCAGCAGTGAGGTTCCCGGGACAGGGTACTATGGCTACACCTTC
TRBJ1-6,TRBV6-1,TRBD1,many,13,CASKLDRGSPLHF,TGTGCCAGCAAACTGGACAGGGGTTCACCCCTCCACTTT
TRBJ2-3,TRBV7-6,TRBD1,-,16,CASRQTGTGGLDTQYF,TGTGCCAGCAGACAAACCGGGACAGGGGGGTTAGATACGCAGTATTTT
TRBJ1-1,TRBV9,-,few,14,CASSVDPVNTEAFF,TGTGCCAGCAGCGTAGATCCAGTGAACACTGAAGCTTTCTTT
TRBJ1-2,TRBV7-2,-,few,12,CASSPYGDGYTF,TGTGCCAGCAGCCCCTATGGCGATGGCTACACCTTC
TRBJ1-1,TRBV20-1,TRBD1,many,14,CSARAGTGVTEAFF,TGCAGTGCTAGAGCCGGGACAGGGGTTACTGAAGCTTTCTTT
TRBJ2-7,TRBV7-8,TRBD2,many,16,CASSPLAGGNSYEQYF,TGTGCCAGCAGCCCGCTAGCGGGGGGCAACTCCTACGAGCAGTACTTC
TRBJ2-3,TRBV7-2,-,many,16,CASSLAAGYGTDTQYF,TGTGCCAGCAGCTTAGCGGCGGGGTACGGCACAGATACGCAGTATTTT
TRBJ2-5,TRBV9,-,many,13,CASSDGTQETQYF,TGTGCCAGCAGCGACGGGACCCAAGAGACCCAGTACTTC
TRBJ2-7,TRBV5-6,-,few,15,CASSFSPNDAYEQYF,TGTGCCAGCAGCTTTTCCCCGAACGATGCCTACGAGCAGTACTTC
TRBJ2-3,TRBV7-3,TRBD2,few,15,CASSPRGALTDTQYF,TGTGCCAGCAGCCCGCGGGGGGCACTCACAGATACGCAGTATTTT
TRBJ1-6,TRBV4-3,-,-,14,CASSQDESVLTLHF,TGCGCCAGCAGCCAAGATGAAAGCGTATTGACCCTCCACTTT